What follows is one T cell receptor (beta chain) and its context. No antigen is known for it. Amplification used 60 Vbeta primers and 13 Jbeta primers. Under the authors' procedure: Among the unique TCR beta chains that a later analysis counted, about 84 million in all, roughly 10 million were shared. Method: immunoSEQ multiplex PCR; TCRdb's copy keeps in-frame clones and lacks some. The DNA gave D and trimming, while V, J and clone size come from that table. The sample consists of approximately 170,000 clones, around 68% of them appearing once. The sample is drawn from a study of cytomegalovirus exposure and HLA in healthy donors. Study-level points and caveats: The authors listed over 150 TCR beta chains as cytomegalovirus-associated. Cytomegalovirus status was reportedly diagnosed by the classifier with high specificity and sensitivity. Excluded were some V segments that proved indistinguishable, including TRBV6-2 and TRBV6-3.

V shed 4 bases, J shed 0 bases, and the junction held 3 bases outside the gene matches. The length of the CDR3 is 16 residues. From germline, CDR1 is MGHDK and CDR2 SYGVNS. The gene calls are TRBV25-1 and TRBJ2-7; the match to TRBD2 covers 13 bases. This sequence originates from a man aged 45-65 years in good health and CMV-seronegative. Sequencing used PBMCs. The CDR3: CASSGGLAGTSYEQYF. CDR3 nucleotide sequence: TGTGCCAGCAGTGGGGGACTAGCGGGGACCTCCTACGAGCAGTACTTC.